In this sample, the clone carrying this T cell receptor (beta chain) turned up many times. These data belong to a study of tumor-infiltrating lymphocytes in primary liver carcinoma. With V trimmed by 2 bases and J by 1 base, 4 bases remained unmatched. CDR1 and CDR2 from the germline V gene are LGHNT and FRNRAP. There are 15 residues in the CDR3. Starting from 400 to 500 ng of total RNA, TCR beta cDNA was produced with a primer in the constant region. A slightly modified ARM-PCR protocol with three nested multiplex PCR rounds produced these TCR beta libraries. Forward primers for TRBV1-TRBV30 and a C-beta reverse primer served the first two PCR rounds, at about 10 cycles each. TCRdb itself ran the multiplex PCR reads through MiXCR, one entry per CDR3 protein. The table shows over 250,000 distinct CDR3 sequences, with roughly 60% occurring only once. The authors took blood RNA from unsorted whole blood and also extracted germline DNA.

The TCR comes from a woman in her 30s with primary liver carcinoma and hepatitis B virus infection. V and J are TRBV12-5 and TRBJ1-1; 7 nucleotides agree with TRBD1. What was sequenced was peripheral blood. This CDR3 is CASGLRQGGNTEAFF. The CDR3 DNA sequence: TGTGCTAGTGGTTTGAGACAGGGAGGGAACACTGAAGCTTTCTTT.